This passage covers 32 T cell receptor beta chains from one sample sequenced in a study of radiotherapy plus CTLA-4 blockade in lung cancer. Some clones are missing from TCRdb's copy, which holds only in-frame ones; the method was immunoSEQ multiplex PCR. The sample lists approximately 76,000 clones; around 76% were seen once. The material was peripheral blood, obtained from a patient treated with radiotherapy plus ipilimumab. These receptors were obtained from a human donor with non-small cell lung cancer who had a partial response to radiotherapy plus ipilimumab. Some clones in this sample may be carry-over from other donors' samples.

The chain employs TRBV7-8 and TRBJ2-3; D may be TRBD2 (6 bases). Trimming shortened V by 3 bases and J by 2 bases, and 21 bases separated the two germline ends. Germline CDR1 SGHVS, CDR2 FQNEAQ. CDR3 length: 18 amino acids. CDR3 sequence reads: CASSFWGVRGRATDTQYF. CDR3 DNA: TGTGCCAGCAGCTTTTGGGGGGTTCGGGGTCGGGCCACAGATACGCAGTATTTT.

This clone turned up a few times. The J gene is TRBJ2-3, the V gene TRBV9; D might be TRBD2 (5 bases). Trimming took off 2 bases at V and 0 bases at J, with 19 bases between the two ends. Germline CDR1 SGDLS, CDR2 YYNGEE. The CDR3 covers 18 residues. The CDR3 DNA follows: TGTGCCAGCAGCGTCGGGGTGGATCAGCCTGGTAGCACAGATACGCAGTATTTT. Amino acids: CASSVGVDQPGSTDTQYF.

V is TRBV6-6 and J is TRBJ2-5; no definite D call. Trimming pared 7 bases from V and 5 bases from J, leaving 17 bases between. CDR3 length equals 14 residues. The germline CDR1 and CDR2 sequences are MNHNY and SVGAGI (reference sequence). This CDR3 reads CASMSPHLGETQYF. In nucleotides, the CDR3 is TGTGCCAGCATGTCGCCCCACCTCGGGGAGACCCAGTACTTC.

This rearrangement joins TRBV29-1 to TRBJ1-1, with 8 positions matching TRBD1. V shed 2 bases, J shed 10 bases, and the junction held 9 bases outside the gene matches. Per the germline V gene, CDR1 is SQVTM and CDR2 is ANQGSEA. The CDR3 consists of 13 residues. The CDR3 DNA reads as TGCAGCGTTGAAACCCTAACCGGGACAGGAGCTTTCTTT. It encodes CSVETLTGTGAFF.

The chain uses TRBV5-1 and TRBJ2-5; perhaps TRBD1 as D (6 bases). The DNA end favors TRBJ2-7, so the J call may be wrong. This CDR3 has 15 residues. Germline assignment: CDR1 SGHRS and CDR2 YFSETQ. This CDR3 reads CASSSPPGQDYEQYF. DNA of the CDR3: TGCGCCAGCAGCTCACCACCGGGACAAGATTACGAGCAGTACTTC.

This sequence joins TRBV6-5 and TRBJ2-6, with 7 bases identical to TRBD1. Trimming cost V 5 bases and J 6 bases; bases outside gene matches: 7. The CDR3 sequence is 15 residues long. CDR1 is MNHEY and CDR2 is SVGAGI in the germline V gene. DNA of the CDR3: TGTGCCAGCAGTCGAAAGGGGGCTGCGGCCAACGTCCTGACTTTC. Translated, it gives CASSRKGAAANVLTF.

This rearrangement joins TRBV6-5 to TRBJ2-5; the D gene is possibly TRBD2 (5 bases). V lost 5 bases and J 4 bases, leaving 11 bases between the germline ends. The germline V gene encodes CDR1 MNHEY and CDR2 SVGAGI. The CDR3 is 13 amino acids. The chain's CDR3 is CASSLASPETQYF. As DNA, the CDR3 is TGTGCCAGCAGTCTAGCTTCCCCAGAGACCCAGTACTTC.

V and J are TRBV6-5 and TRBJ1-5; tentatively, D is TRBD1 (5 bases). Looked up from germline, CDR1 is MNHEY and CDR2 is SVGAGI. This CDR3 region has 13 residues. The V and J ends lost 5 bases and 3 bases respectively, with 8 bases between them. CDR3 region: CASSNRLNQPQHF. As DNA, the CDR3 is TGTGCCAGCAGTAACAGGCTCAATCAGCCCCAGCATTTT.

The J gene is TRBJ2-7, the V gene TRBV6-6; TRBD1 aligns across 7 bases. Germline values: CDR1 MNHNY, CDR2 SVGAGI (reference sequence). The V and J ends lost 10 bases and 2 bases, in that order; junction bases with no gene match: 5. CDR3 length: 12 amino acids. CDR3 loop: CATGQFAYEQYF. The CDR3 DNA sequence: TGTGCCACGGGACAGTTTGCCTACGAGCAGTACTTC.

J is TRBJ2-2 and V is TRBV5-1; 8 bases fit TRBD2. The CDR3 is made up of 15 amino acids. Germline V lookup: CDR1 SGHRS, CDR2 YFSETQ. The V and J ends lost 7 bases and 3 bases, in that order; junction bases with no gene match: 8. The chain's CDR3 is CASSGGLADTGELFF. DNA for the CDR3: TGCGCCAGCTCGGGAGGGCTAGCGGACACCGGGGAGCTGTTTTTT. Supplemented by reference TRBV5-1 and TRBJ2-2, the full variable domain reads KAGVTQTPRYLIKTRGQQVTLSCSPISGHRSVSWYQQTPGQGLQFLFEYFSETQRNKGNFPGRFSGRQFSNSRSEMNVSTLELGDSALYLCASSGGLADTGELFFGEGSRLTVL.

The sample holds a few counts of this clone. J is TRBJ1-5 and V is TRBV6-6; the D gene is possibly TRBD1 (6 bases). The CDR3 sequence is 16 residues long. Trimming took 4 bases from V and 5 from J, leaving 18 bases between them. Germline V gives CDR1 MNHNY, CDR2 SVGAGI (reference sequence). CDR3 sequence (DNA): TGTGCCAGCAGTTCACGGACAGCTTCTCTTTATCAGCCCCAGCATTTT. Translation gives CASSSRTASLYQPQHF.

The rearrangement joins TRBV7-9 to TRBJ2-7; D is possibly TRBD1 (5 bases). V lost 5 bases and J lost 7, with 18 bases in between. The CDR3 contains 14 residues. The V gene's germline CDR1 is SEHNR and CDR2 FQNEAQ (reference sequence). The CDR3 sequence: CASSRPSVTVEQYF. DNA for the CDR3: TGTGCCAGCAGCCGACCCTCAGTGACAGTTGAGCAGTACTTC.

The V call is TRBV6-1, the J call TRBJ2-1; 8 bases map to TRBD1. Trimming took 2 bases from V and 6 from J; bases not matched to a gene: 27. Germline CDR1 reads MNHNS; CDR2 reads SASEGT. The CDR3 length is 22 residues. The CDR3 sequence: CASSEYTYWQGAVYGLVNEQFF. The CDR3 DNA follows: TGTGCCAGCAGTGAATACACATATTGGCAGGGGGCGGTTTATGGTTTAGTCAATGAGCAGTTCTTC.

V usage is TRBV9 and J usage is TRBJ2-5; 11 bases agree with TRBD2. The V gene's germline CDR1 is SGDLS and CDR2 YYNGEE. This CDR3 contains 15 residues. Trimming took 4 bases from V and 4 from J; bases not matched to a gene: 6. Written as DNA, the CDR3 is TGTGCCAGCAGCATCTCAGGACTAGCGGGAGAGACCCAGTACTTC. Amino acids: CASSISGLAGETQYF.

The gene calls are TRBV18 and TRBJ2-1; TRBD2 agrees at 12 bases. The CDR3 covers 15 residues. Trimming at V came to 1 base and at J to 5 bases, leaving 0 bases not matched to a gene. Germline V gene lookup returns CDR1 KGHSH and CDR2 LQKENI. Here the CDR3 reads CASSPRTSGNNEQFF. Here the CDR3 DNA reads TGTGCCAGCTCACCACGGACTAGCGGGAACAATGAGCAGTTCTTC. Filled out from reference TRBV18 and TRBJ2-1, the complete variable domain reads NAGVMQNPRHLVRRRGQEARLRCSPMKGHSHVYWYRQLPEEGLKFMVYLQKENIIDESGMPKERFSAEFPKEGPSILRIQQVVRGDSAAYFCASSPRTSGNNEQFFGPGTRLTVL.

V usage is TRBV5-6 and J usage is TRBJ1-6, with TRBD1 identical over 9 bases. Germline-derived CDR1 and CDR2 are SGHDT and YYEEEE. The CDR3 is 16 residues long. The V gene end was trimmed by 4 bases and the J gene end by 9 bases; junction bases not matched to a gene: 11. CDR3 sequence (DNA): TGTGCCAGCAGCCCGGGGACAGGGAGGAGGAGTTCACCCCTCCACTTT. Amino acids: CASSPGTGRRSSPLHF.

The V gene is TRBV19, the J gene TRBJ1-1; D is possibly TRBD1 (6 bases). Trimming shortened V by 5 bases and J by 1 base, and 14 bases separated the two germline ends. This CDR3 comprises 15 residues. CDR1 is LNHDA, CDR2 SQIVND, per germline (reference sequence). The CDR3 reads CASSFSGDANTEAFF. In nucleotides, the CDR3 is TGTGCCAGTAGTTTCTCAGGGGATGCGAACACTGAAGCTTTCTTT.

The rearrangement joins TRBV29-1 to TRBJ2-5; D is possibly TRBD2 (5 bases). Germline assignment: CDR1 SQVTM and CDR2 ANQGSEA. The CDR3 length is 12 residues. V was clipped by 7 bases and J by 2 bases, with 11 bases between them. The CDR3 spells CSGKTGQETQYF. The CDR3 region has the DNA TGCAGCGGGAAGACGGGACAAGAGACCCAGTACTTC. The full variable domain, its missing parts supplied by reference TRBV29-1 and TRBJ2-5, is SAVISQKPSRDICQRGTSLTIQCQVDSQVTMMFWYRQQPGQSLTLIATANQGSEATYESGFVIDKFPISRPNLTFSTLTVSNMSPEDSSIYLCSGKTGQETQYFGPGTRLLVL.

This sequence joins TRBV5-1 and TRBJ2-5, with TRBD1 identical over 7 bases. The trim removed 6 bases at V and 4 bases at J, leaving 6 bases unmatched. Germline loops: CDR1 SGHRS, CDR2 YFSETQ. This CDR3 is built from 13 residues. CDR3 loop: CASTRTGAETQYF. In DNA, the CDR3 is TGCGCCAGCACCCGGACAGGTGCAGAGACCCAGTACTTC.

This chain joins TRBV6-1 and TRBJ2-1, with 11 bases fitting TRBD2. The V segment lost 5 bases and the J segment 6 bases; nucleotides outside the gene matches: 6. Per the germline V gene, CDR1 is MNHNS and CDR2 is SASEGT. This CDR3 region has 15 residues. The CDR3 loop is CASSLLAGVANEQFF. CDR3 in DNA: TGTGCCAGCAGTTTACTAGCGGGAGTAGCCAATGAGCAGTTCTTC.

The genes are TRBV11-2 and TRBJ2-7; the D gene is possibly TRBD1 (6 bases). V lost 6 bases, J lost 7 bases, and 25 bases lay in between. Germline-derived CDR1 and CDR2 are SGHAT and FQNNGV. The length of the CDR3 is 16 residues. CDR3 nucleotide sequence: TGTGCCAGCAGATCGTCCCGGGGCAGGGGCCGTTGGGAGCAGTACTTC. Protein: CASRSSRGRGRWEQYF.

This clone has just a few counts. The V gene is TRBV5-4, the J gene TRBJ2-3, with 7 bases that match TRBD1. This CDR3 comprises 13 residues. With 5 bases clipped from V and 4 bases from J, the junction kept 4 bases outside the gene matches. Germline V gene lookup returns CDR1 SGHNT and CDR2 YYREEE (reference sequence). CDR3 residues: CASSYDRADTQYF. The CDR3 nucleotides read TGTGCCAGCAGTTACGACAGGGCAGATACGCAGTATTTT.

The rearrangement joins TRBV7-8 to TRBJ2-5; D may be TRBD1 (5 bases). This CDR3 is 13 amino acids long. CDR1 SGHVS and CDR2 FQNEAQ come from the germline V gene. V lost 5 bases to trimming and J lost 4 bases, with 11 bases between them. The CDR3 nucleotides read TGTGCCAGCAGCCCCAGGGTTCTAGAGACCCAGTACTTC. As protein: CASSPRVLETQYF. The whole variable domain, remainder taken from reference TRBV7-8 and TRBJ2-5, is GAGVSQSPRYKVAKRGQDVALRCDPISGHVSLFWYQQALGQGPEFLTYFQNEAQLDKSGLPSDRFFAERPEGSVSTLKIQRTQQEDSAVYLCASSPRVLETQYFGPGTRLLVL.

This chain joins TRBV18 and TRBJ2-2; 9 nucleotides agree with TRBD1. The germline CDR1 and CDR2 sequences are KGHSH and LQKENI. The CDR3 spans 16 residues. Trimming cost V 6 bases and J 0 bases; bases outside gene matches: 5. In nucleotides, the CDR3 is TGTGCCAGCTCTCAAAGACAGGGGGCGAACACCGGGGAGCTGTTTTTT. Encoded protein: CASSQRQGANTGELFF.

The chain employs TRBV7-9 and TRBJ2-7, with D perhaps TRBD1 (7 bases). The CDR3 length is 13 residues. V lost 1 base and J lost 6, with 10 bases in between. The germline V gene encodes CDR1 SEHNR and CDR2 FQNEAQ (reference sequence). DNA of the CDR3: TGTGCCAGCAGCTTAGGACAGGGACTCGAGCAGTACTTC. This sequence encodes CASSLGQGLEQYF.

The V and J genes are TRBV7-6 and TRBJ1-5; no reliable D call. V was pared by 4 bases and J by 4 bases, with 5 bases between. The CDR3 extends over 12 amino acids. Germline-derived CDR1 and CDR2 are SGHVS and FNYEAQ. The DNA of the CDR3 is TGTGCCAGCAGCTCCCAAAATCAGCCCCAGCATTTT. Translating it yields CASSSQNQPQHF.

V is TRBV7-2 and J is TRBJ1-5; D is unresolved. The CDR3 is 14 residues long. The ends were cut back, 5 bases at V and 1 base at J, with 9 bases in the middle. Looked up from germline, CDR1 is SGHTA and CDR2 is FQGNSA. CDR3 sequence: CASSQTPSNQPQHF. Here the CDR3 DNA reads TGTGCCAGCAGCCAGACACCGAGCAATCAGCCCCAGCATTTT.

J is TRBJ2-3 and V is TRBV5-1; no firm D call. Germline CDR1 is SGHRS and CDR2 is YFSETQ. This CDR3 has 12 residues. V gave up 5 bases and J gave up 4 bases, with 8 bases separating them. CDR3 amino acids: CASSLVADTQYF. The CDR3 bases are TGCGCCAGCAGTTTAGTCGCAGATACGCAGTATTTT.

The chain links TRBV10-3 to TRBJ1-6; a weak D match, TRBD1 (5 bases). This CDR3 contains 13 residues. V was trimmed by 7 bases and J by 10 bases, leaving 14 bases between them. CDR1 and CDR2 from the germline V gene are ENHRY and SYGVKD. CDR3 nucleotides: TGTGCCATCACCACAGGAGTTGAATCACCCCTCCACTTT. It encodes CAITTGVESPLHF.

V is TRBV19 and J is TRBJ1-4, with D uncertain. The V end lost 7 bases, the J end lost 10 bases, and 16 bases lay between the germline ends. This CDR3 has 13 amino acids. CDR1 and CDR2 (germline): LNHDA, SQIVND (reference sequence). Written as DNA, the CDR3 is TGTGCCAGTACCACAAGCGAGGGCGGAAAACTGTTTTTT. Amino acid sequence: CASTTSEGGKLFF.

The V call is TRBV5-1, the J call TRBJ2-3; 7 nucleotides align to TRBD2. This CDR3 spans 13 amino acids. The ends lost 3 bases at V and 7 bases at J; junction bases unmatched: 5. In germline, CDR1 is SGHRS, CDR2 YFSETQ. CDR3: CASSSGGGNTQYF. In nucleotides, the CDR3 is TGCGCCAGCAGCTCGGGGGGTGGAAATACGCAGTATTTT. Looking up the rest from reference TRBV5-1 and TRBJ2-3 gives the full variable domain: KAGVTQTPRYLIKTRGQQVTLSCSPISGHRSVSWYQQTPGQGLQFLFEYFSETQRNKGNFPGRFSGRQFSNSRSEMNVSTLELGDSALYLCASSSGGGNTQYFGPGTRLTVL.

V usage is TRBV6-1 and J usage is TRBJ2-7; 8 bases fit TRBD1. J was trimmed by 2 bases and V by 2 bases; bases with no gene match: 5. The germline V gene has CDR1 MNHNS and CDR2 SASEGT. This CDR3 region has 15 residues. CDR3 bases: TGTGCCAGCAGTGAATGGGGGACAGGACCCTACGAGCAGTACTTC. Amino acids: CASSEWGTGPYEQYF.